These T cell receptor beta chains were read from a single sample in a study of cytomegalovirus exposure and HLA in healthy donors. Measured with immunoSEQ multiplex PCR; TCRdb has only the in-frame clones, and not every one. Found here are approximately 97,000 clones, 55% to 80% of them singletons; the top ten hold roughly 3.5%. The sequenced material came from PBMCs. The receptor source for this set is a man in his forties in good health and CMV-seronegative. The conserved cysteine and the conserved F or W are not part of the CDR3 here.

TRBV11-3	TRBJ2-1	ASSRGNEQF
TRBV2	TRBJ2-7	ASSIDSPGYEQY
TRBV6-6	TRBJ1-5	ASSPGTSPDQPQH
TRBV15	TRBJ2-7	ATSRDFGGGYEQY
TRBV5-4	TRBJ2-3	ASSLGQGWDTQY
TRBV28	TRBJ2-2	ASSFPPGQESNTGELF
TRBV5-4	TRBJ2-7	ASSTPVTGNNEQY
TRBV16	TRBJ2-1	ASSQSQGFGNEQF
TRBV7-8	TRBJ2-4	ASSGRWGQGFGAKNIQY
TRBV27	TRBJ2-7	ASSSDSTRYEQY
TRBV30	TRBJ2-7	AWSPTYGDGEQY
TRBV19	TRBJ2-5	ASSVSGGLSWGSETQY
TRBV7-9	TRBJ2-1	ASSSLNRNNEQF
TRBV30	TRBJ2-1	ACQGSDNEQF
TRBV2	TRBJ1-1	ASKLGAGTEAF
TRBV5-6	TRBJ1-1	ASSLRVNTEAF
TRBV6-1	TRBJ2-3	ASSGGRMQGDTQY
TRBV5-8	TRBJ2-3	ASSFRTGTSNTDTQY
TRBV14	TRBJ2-7	ASSQGPWREQY
TRBV6-5	TRBJ2-6	ASSLDSPGANVLT